The next 27 T cell receptor beta chains were all read from a single sample in a study of T cells in narcolepsy. TCRdb's table, derived via immunoSEQ multiplex PCR, lists solely in-frame clones and lacks some. The sample shows some 13,000 clones, roughly 91% of them seen only once. Sequencing input: CD45RA- memory CD4+ T cells from PBMCs. The receptors were sampled from a human donor with narcolepsy.

The chain recombines TRBV6-5 with TRBJ1-1; no clear D gene. From germline, CDR1 is MNHEY and CDR2 SVGAGI. CDR3 length equals 13 residues. V lost 0 bases to trimming and J lost 2 bases, with 4 bases between them. As DNA, the CDR3 is TGTGCCAGCAGTTACTCGACAAACACTGAAGCTTTCTTT. Translation: CASSYSTNTEAFF.

This rearrangement joins TRBV9 to TRBJ2-5, with 9 positions matching TRBD2. V lost 3 bases to trimming and J lost 2 bases; unmatched junction nucleotides: 2. The CDR3 is 14 amino acids. Germline V lookup: CDR1 SGDLS, CDR2 YYNGEE. The CDR3 nucleotides read TGTGCCAGCAGCGCAACTAGCGGGCAAGAGACCCAGTACTTC. Its protein is CASSATSGQETQYF.

The J gene is TRBJ1-5, the V gene TRBV19, with TRBD1 matching 7 bases. Trimming cost V 5 bases and J 2 bases; bases outside gene matches: 6. The CDR3 consists of 15 residues. Germline values: CDR1 LNHDA, CDR2 SQIVND (reference sequence). CDR3 DNA sequence: TGTGCCAGTAGTCCGGGACAGCAAGGCAATCAGCCCCAGCATTTT. Translation: CASSPGQQGNQPQHF.

This chain connects TRBV5-1 to TRBJ2-7; TRBD2 aligns across 8 bases. V shed 3 bases and J 1 base; nucleotides not matched to a gene: 3. Germline V lookup: CDR1 SGHRS, CDR2 YFSETQ. CDR3 length: 14 amino acids. Here the CDR3 reads CASSSLAESYEQYF. CDR3 sequence (DNA): TGCGCCAGCAGCTCACTAGCGGAGTCCTACGAGCAGTACTTC.

V is TRBV5-1 and J is TRBJ2-1; 10 positions match TRBD2. The ends lost 1 base at V and 8 bases at J; junction bases unmatched: 3. From germline, CDR1 is SGHRS and CDR2 YFSETQ. This CDR3 spans 14 amino acids. In DNA form, the CDR3 reads TGCGCCAGCAGCTTGACTAGCGGGAACGATGAGCAGTTCTTC. It yields the protein CASSLTSGNDEQFF.

The CDR3 region is CASSQVGAGVVETQYF. The CDR3 region has the DNA TGTGCCAGCAGCCAGGTCGGGGCAGGGGTCGTGGAGACCCAGTACTTC. V is TRBV7-7 and J is TRBJ2-5; D possibly corresponds to TRBD1 (6 bases). CDR1 and CDR2 (germline): SSHAT, FNYEAQ (reference sequence). The CDR3 loop spans 16 amino acids. V lost 5 bases to trimming and J lost 5 bases, with 21 bases between them.

The chain employs TRBV11-1 and TRBJ2-7; 8 bases line up with TRBD2. The V and J ends lost 3 bases and 6 bases, in that order; junction bases with no gene match: 7. Per the germline V gene, CDR1 is SGHAT and CDR2 is FQDESV (reference sequence). CDR3 size: 14 residues. In DNA form, the CDR3 reads TGTGCCAGCAGCTTTATCAGCGGGAGAGGCGAGCAGTACTTC. It specifies CASSFISGRGEQYF.

This clone was counted between two and nine times. The rearrangement uses TRBV18 and TRBJ1-3; maybe TRBD1 (5 bases). The CDR3 sequence is 15 residues long. V was shortened by 0 bases and J by 1 base, with 7 bases between the two germline ends. Germline V gene data show CDR1 as KGHSH and CDR2 as LQKENI. Here the CDR3 DNA reads TGTGCCAGCTCACCACCGGCAGGGTCTGGAAACACCATATATTTT. Its translation is CASSPPAGSGNTIYF. The full variable domain, with the rest looked up from reference TRBV18 and TRBJ1-3, is NAGVMQNPRHLVRRRGQEARLRCSPMKGHSHVYWYRQLPEEGLKFMVYLQKENIIDESGMPKERFSAEFPKEGPSILRIQQVVRGDSAAYFCASSPPAGSGNTIYFGEGSWLTVV.

The V call is TRBV19, the J call TRBJ2-7, with 11 nucleotides matching TRBD2. Looked up from germline, CDR1 is LNHDA and CDR2 is SQIVND (reference sequence). The CDR3 consists of 15 residues. The ends lost 6 bases at V and 2 bases at J; junction bases unmatched: 6. DNA for the CDR3: TGTGCCAGTAGGGCCGGGACTAGCGGTACCTACGAGCAGTACTTC. As protein: CASRAGTSGTYEQYF.

This clone was recorded once. This chain links TRBV5-4 with TRBJ2-1, with a weak D call TRBD2 (5 bases). CDR1 SGHNT and CDR2 YYREEE come from the germline V gene (reference sequence). The CDR3 runs to 15 residues. The V end lost 2 bases, the J end lost 5 bases, and 14 bases lay between the germline ends. CDR3 bases: TGTGCCAGCAGCTTAGCGGCCGGATCTCACAATGAGCAGTTCTTC. This translates into CASSLAAGSHNEQFF.

The genes are TRBV2 and TRBJ1-5, with D maybe TRBD1 (5 bases). Per germline, CDR1 SNHLY and CDR2 FYNNEI. This CDR3 has 15 residues. Trimming stripped 3 bases from V and 2 bases from J, with 11 bases between. CDR3 region: CASSEVRAGNQPQHF. The DNA of the CDR3 is TGTGCCAGCAGTGAGGTCAGGGCTGGCAATCAGCCCCAGCATTTT.

The chain joins TRBV10-3 to TRBJ2-1; TRBD1 matches 7 bases. J was trimmed by 5 bases and V by 3 bases; bases with no gene match: 7. Per germline, CDR1 ENHRY and CDR2 SYGVKD. The CDR3 runs to 15 residues. The CDR3 region has the DNA TGTGCCATCAGTGACGACAGGGCAAACCACAATGAGCAGTTCTTC. The encoded protein is CAISDDRANHNEQFF.

Only one count was recorded for this clone. The chain uses TRBV9 and TRBJ2-1, with 7 bases matching TRBD2. V dropped 3 bases and J dropped 6; count of bases not matched to a gene: 6. The CDR3 is 14 residues long. CDR1 is SGDLS and CDR2 is YYNGEE in the germline V gene. This chain's CDR3 is CASSALGGFNEQFF. For the CDR3, the DNA is TGTGCCAGCAGCGCCCTGGGGGGGTTCAATGAGCAGTTCTTC.

The count of this clone is one. V is TRBV5-1 and J is TRBJ2-4, with unresolved D. Germline assignment: CDR1 SGHRS and CDR2 YFSETQ. Trimming removed 0 bases at V and 0 bases at J, with 13 bases between. CDR3 length: 17 amino acids. CDR3 nucleotides: TGCGCCAGCAGCTTGGGTTTGACACCCATAGCCAAAAACATTCAGTACTTC. It codes for CASSLGLTPIAKNIQYF. The whole variable domain, remainder taken from reference TRBV5-1 and TRBJ2-4, is KAGVTQTPRYLIKTRGQQVTLSCSPISGHRSVSWYQQTPGQGLQFLFEYFSETQRNKGNFPGRFSGRQFSNSRSEMNVSTLELGDSALYLCASSLGLTPIAKNIQYFGAGTRLSVL.

This clone occurred once. The V gene is TRBV6-1, the J gene TRBJ1-2; 7 bases fit TRBD1. With 7 bases clipped from V and 5 bases from J, the junction kept 7 bases outside the gene matches. Germline values: CDR1 MNHNS, CDR2 SASEGT. This CDR3 region has 13 residues. CDR3 protein: CASTADREYGYTF. In DNA form, the CDR3 reads TGTGCCAGCACCGCCGACAGGGAGTATGGCTACACCTTC.

The genes are TRBV5-6 and TRBJ1-2; 7 bases agree with TRBD1. CDR1 SGHDT and CDR2 YYEEEE come from the germline V gene. The junction had 8 bases not matched to a gene; V was cut back by 3 bases and J by 0 bases. The CDR3 runs to 16 residues. The CDR3 coding sequence is TGTGCCAGCAGCTCCCTCGGACAGGATTCTAACTATGGCTACACCTTC. This gives the protein CASSSLGQDSNYGYTF.

This chain links TRBV27 with TRBJ2-3, with TRBD1 matching 8 bases. The germline CDR1 and CDR2 sequences are MNHEY and SMNVEV (reference sequence). V lost 2 bases to trimming and J lost 2 bases; unmatched junction nucleotides: 6. The CDR3 is 16 amino acids. The CDR3 DNA follows: TGTGCCAGCAGTTTAGCCCGGACAGGGAACACAGATACGCAGTATTTT. This codes for CASSLARTGNTDTQYF.

The J gene is TRBJ2-7, the V gene TRBV7-9; D might be TRBD2 (6 bases). CDR1 is SEHNR and CDR2 is FQNEAQ in the germline V gene (reference sequence). V lost 1 base and J 3 bases, leaving 13 bases between the germline ends. The CDR3 consists of 15 residues. CDR3 in amino acids: CASSLEGRRGYEQYF. Written as DNA, the CDR3 is TGTGCCAGCAGCTTAGAAGGGAGGAGGGGCTACGAGCAGTACTTC. The full variable domain, rest sourced from reference TRBV7-9 and TRBJ2-7, is DTGVSQNPRHKITKRGQNVTFRCDPISEHNRLYWYRQTLGQGPEFLTYFQNEAQLEKSRLLSDRFSAERPKGSFSTLEIQRTEQGDSAMYLCASSLEGRRGYEQYFGPGTRLTVT.

V and J are TRBV10-3 and TRBJ1-5, with a possible D match to TRBD1 (6 bases). Trimming took off 0 bases at V and 9 bases at J, with 12 bases between the two ends. CDR1 and CDR2 (germline): ENHRY, SYGVKD. The CDR3 runs to 14 residues. The CDR3 loop reads CAISESPGARPQHF. CDR3 coding DNA: TGTGCCATCAGTGAGTCGCCAGGGGCACGGCCCCAGCATTTT.

This rearrangement joins TRBV5-4 to TRBJ2-5; the match to TRBD2 covers 10 bases. After removal of 5 bases from V and 11 bases from J, the junction contained 12 bases not matched to a gene. From germline, CDR1 is SGHNT and CDR2 YYREEE (reference sequence). The CDR3 is 14 residues long. For the CDR3, the DNA is TGTGCCAGCAGTTCTAGCGGGAGTAAATTAGCGCAGTACTTC. It translates to CASSSSGSKLAQYF.

This chain joins TRBV4-1 and TRBJ2-5, with D possibly TRBD1 on 6 matching bases. This CDR3 is 15 amino acids long. The V gene lost 2 bases and the J gene lost 2 bases, with 12 bases spanning the gap. Germline V gives CDR1 MGHRA, CDR2 YSYEKL. CDR3 sequence: CASSQRGTNQETQYF. The CDR3 nucleotides are TGCGCCAGCAGCCAAAGGGGGACCAATCAAGAGACCCAGTACTTC.

This clone turned up a few times. The gene calls are TRBV5-8 and TRBJ1-4, with D possibly matching TRBD1 (5 bases). The V gene's germline CDR1 is SGHTS and CDR2 YDEGEE. The ends were cut back, 0 bases at V and 4 bases at J, with 10 bases in the middle. This CDR3 comprises 15 residues. DNA for the CDR3: TGTGCCAGCAGCTTGGGACAGAGAGATAATGAAAAACTGTTTTTT. Translation gives CASSLGQRDNEKLFF.

J is TRBJ2-1 and V is TRBV2; 10 nucleotides match TRBD2. The CDR3 length is 19 residues. V shed 7 bases, J shed 4 bases, and the junction held 19 bases outside the gene matches. CDR1 and CDR2 (germline): SNHLY, FYNNEI. CDR3 sequence reads: CASIFGLAVAFKGYNEQFF. CDR3 bases: TGTGCCAGCATTTTCGGACTAGCGGTTGCTTTTAAAGGGTACAATGAGCAGTTCTTC.

V and J are TRBV28 and TRBJ1-1, with TRBD1 matching 7 bases. The V gene's germline CDR1 is MDHEN and CDR2 SYDVKM. CDR3 length equals 15 residues. V lost 6 bases to trimming and J lost 3 bases; unmatched junction nucleotides: 10. CDR3 bases: TGTGCCAGCAGATATTCCGACAGGGACCACACTGAAGCTTTCTTT. Translated: CASRYSDRDHTEAFF.

J is TRBJ2-1 and V is TRBV18, with 7 bases lining up with TRBD2. The CDR3 runs to 17 residues. Germline-derived CDR1 and CDR2 are KGHSH and LQKENI. V lost 3 bases, J lost 0 bases, and 8 bases stayed unmatched. The CDR3, as DNA: TGTGCCAGCTCACCCCTCCCTAGCGGAAGCTCCTACAATGAGCAGTTCTTC. Its translation: CASSPLPSGSSYNEQFF.

This chain connects TRBV11-2 to TRBJ2-7; 10 bases agree with TRBD1. Per the germline V gene, CDR1 is SGHAT and CDR2 is FQNNGV. The J segment lost 6 bases and the V segment lost 4 bases, leaving 3 bases of the junction unmatched. This CDR3 comprises 13 residues. This chain's CDR3 is CASSWDRGTEQYF. The CDR3 coding sequence is TGTGCCAGCAGCTGGGACAGGGGCACCGAGCAGTACTTC.

This clone was recorded once. The chain is built from TRBV6-5 and TRBJ1-2, with D perhaps matching TRBD1 (6 bases). V was cut by 7 bases and J by 0 bases, with 15 bases left in between. The length of the CDR3 is 15 residues. Germline loops: CDR1 MNHEY, CDR2 SVGAGI. The CDR3 DNA reads as TGTGCCAGCACCCTCGTGGCAGGGGCTAACTATGGCTACACCTTC. Its translation: CASTLVAGANYGYTF.